The present T cell receptor (beta chain) was sequenced within a study of blood T cell repertoires in COVID-19. Study at large: The study drew acute and convalescent COVID-19 samples from the United States, Italy and Spain.

This clone has only a few counts. The CDR3 has 13 amino acids. Germline lookup yields CDR1 SGHNT and CDR2 YENEEA. Trimming removed 5 bases at V and 6 bases at J, with 14 bases between. TCRdb's copy holds only in-frame clones and misses some; the assay was immunoSEQ multiplex PCR. Of a few hundred thousand clones listed, around 89% were seen once; the top ten hold about 1%. The participants were between about 18 and 90 years old and came from under 25 US areas. Cohorts were assigned according to the clinical history that participants reported. Donors of Cohort 3 who recovered were those that had two negative PCRs, clearance, or symptom resolution.

The V and J genes are TRBV11-3 and TRBJ2-7; tentative D call: TRBD2 (6 bases). The origin of this receptor is a man younger than 35 who had recovered from COVID-19. The sequenced material came from PBMCs or T cells enriched from blood (not recorded which). The CDR3 DNA is TGTGCCAGCAGCCCCGGGTTGGGGGGCGAGCAGTACTTC. It translates to CASSPGLGGEQYF.